This T cell receptor (beta chain) stems from a study of long-term antiretroviral therapy in people with HIV. Study outcomes and limitations: Repertoires with HIV possessed tighter CDR3 length spans than those of controls.

Trimming took 5 bases from V and 5 from J; bases not matched to a gene: 11. The germline V gene encodes CDR1 MNHEY and CDR2 SMNVEV (reference sequence). The CDR3 spans 17 residues. An immunoSEQ assay, version v3.0, was performed at survey level. Sequencing had a target that covered roughly 35,000-55,000 T-cell genomes per sample. TCRdb's copy holds only in-frame clones and misses some; the assay was immunoSEQ multiplex PCR. The profile covers some 19,000 clones, with roughly 86% appearing a single time and 2.5% to 3.5% taken by the ten largest. In this sample, this clone turned up a few times. What it binds is unknown.

This receptor was identified in a woman aged 50 to 60 with HIV. This chain joins TRBV27 and TRBJ2-7, with TRBD2 identical over 14 bases. Material: unsorted PBMCs, obtained 2.6 years after starting antiretroviral therapy. CDR3 amino acids: CASSPLGTSGSGNEQYF. CDR3 DNA sequence: TGTGCCAGCAGTCCCCTAGGGACTAGCGGGAGTGGGAACGAGCAGTACTTC.